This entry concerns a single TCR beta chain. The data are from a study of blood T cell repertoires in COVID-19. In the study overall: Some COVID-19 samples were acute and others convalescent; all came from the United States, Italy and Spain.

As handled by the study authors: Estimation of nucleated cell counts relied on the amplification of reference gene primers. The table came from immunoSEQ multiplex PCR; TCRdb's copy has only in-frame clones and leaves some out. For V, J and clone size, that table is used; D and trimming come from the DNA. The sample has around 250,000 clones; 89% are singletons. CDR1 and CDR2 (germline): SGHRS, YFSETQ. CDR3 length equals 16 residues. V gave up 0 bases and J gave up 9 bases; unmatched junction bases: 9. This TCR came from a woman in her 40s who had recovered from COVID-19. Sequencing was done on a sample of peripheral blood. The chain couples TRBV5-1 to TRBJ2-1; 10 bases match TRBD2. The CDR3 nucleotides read TGCGCCAGCAGCTTGGCTCCCGGGACTAGCGATCCTGAGCAGTTCTTC. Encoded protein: CASSLAPGTSDPEQFF.